The 31 T cell receptor beta chains below come from one sample, sequenced in a study of T cells in women clearing cervical HPV infection. Measured with immunoSEQ multiplex PCR; TCRdb has only the in-frame clones, and not every one. This listing includes about 21,000 clones. Specimen: blood buffy coat. Receptor source: a woman aged 18 to 75 with a cervical HPV16 infection that either progressed to CIN3+ or cleared (not recorded which).

This clone shows up as medium-sized (0.01 to 0.1%) by frequency. The CDR3 goes on 3 residues after the read ends, and that part is filled in from the germline J gene. The V gene is TRBV6-1, the J gene TRBJ2-2; perhaps TRBD2 as D (6 bases). This CDR3 contains 15 residues. V was cut by 3 bases and J by 3 bases, with 11 bases left in between. Germline assignment: CDR1 MNHNS and CDR2 SASEGT. Partial CDR3 DNA: TGTGCCAGCAGTGAGGCGGGGTTGGACACCGGGGAG. Protein sequence: CASSEAGLDTGE. The entire CDR3 reads CASSEAGLDTGELFF.

Notes on this clone: The CDR3 end lies 3 residues beyond the end of the read and is filled in from the germline J gene. The rearrangement uses TRBV11-2 and TRBJ2-2, with D perhaps TRBD2 (6 bases). Germline values: CDR1 SGHAT, CDR2 FQNNGV. Trimming shortened V by 6 bases and J by 1 base, and 12 bases separated the two germline ends. The CDR3 length is 15 residues. The CDR3 sequence: CASRRDSRNTGELFF. The part of the CDR3 DNA that was read is TGTGCCAGCAGAAGGGACTCACGGAACACCGGGGAG.

As to this clone: The read ends 3 residues shy of where the CDR3 ends; the end is completed using the germline J gene. The chain combines TRBV19 with TRBJ1-6; 9 positions agree with TRBD1. With V trimmed by 10 bases and J by 10 bases, 8 bases remained unmatched. Germline assignment: CDR1 LNHDA and CDR2 SQIVND (reference sequence). The CDR3 spans 13 residues. The CDR3: CATADRGGSPLHF. The DNA read from the CDR3 is TGTGCCACCGCGGACAGGGGAGGATCACCC.

A note on this clone: The sequenced fragment ends 3 residues before the CDR3 boundary, so the rest is inferred from the germline J gene. V and J are TRBV13 and TRBJ2-7; 11 nucleotides agree with TRBD2. The trim removed 4 bases at V and 3 bases at J, leaving 5 bases unmatched. CDR3 length: 15 residues. Germline loops: CDR1 PRHDT, CDR2 FYEKMQ (reference sequence). The sequenced CDR3 bases are TGTGCCAGCAGCTCCCTACTAGCGGGAGTCTACGAG. Amino acid sequence: CASSSLLAGVYE. The whole CDR3 protein reads CASSSLLAGVYEQYF.

Notes on this clone: The read comes to an end 3 residues before the CDR3 does, leaving the germline J gene to fill in the end. This rearrangement joins TRBV2 to TRBJ1-6; the D gene is possibly TRBD1 (5 bases). There are 15 residues in the CDR3. V shed 5 bases and J shed 5 bases, with 13 bases lying between them. Looked up from germline, CDR1 is SNHLY and CDR2 is FYNNEI. The CDR3: CASSTEQGDNSPLHF. The CDR3 bases that were read are TGTGCCAGCAGTACAGAGCAGGGTGATAATTCACCC.

Regarding this clone: The CDR3 end is not reached by the read, which stops 3 residues before it; the germline J gene fills it in. The chain is built from TRBV29-1 and TRBJ2-7, with 8 bases aligning to TRBD2. In germline, CDR1 is SQVTM, CDR2 ANQGSEA. The CDR3 is 12 amino acids. Trimming took 5 bases from V and 4 from J; bases not matched to a gene: 4. CDR3 protein: CSVQVAGYEQYF. CDR3 DNA (partial): TGCAGCGTTCAGGTAGCGGGGTACGAG.

With regard to this clone: The CDR3 end falls 3 residues outside the read, so it is completed with the germline J gene. The chain uses TRBV19 and TRBJ2-5; D is possibly TRBD1 (6 bases). V lost 9 bases and J 2 bases, leaving 10 bases between the germline ends. Germline-derived CDR1 and CDR2 are LNHDA and SQIVND (reference sequence). The CDR3 loop spans 12 amino acids. The CDR3: CASGQSQETQYF. CDR3 DNA, as far as it was read: TGTGCCAGCGGACAGTCTCAAGAGACC. The full variable domain, completed using reference TRBV19 and TRBJ2-5, is DGGITQSPKYLFRKEGQNVTLSCEQNLNHDAMYWYRQDPGQGLRLIYYSQIVNDFQKGDIAEGYSVSREKKESFPLTVTSAQKNPTAFYLCASGQSQETQYFGPGTRLLVL.

Measured by frequency, this clone is medium-sized. Read data end 3 residues before the CDR3 end; the end is taken from the germline J gene. The chain employs TRBV19 and TRBJ2-7; a weak D match, TRBD1 (5 bases). Looked up from germline, CDR1 is LNHDA and CDR2 is SQIVND (reference sequence). Trimming took off 5 bases at V and 6 bases at J, with 17 bases between the two ends. There are 14 residues in the CDR3. CDR3 protein: CASSPTGGIGEQYF. The sequenced CDR3 bases are TGTGCCAGTAGTCCTACAGGTGGCATTGGCGAG.

Concerning this clone: The observed sequence ends 3 residues before the CDR3 terminus, with the missing tail filled in from the germline J gene. The chain employs TRBV2 and TRBJ2-2; D is undetermined. The CDR3 totals 15 residues. V lost 8 bases, J lost 3 bases, and 16 bases lay in between. In germline, CDR1 is SNHLY, CDR2 FYNNEI. The chain's CDR3 is CASFKRGFDTGELFF. CDR3 DNA, as far as it was read: TGTGCCAGCTTTAAACGAGGTTTCGACACCGGGGAG.

To note about this clone: The read ends 3 residues before the CDR3 terminus; that terminus is restored from the germline J gene. The gene calls are TRBV5-1 and TRBJ2-5; no clear D. Germline V lookup: CDR1 SGHRS, CDR2 YFSETQ. The CDR3 runs to 16 residues. Trimming shortened V by 6 bases and J by 2 bases, and 20 bases separated the two germline ends. The CDR3 DNA, read in part, is TGCGCCAGCACACAAAAAGGAGTGAGCAGGCAAGAGACC. Translation: CASTQKGVSRQET. In full, the CDR3 reads CASTQKGVSRQETQYF.

Regarding this clone: The read falls 3 residues short of the CDR3 end, and the missing part is taken from the germline J gene. V usage is TRBV2 and J usage is TRBJ1-3; weak D call: TRBD1 (5 bases). Germline lookup yields CDR1 SNHLY and CDR2 FYNNEI. Trimming stripped 6 bases from V and 0 bases from J, with 9 bases between. This CDR3 has 14 amino acids. The covered CDR3 bases are TGTGCCAGCAGAGGGACTTACTCTGGAAACACC. This sequence encodes CASRGTYSGNT. The entire CDR3 reads CASRGTYSGNTIYF.

This clone counts as medium-sized (0.01 to 0.1%) by frequency. The read ends 3 residues before the CDR3 terminus; that terminus is restored from the germline J gene. The rearrangement joins TRBV7-2 to TRBJ2-6; D is possibly TRBD1 or TRBD2 (6 bases each). Germline CDR1 SGHTA, CDR2 FQGNSA. The V end was cut by 5 bases, the J end by 2 bases, with 10 bases between. The CDR3 consists of 15 residues. The CDR3 sequence: CASSRRDTGANVLTF. The sequenced part of the CDR3 DNA is TGTGCCAGCAGCAGGCGGGACACTGGGGCCAACGTC.

As regards this clone: The read gets to within 3 residues of the CDR3 end, and the germline J gene fills in the rest. The chain links TRBV20-1 to TRBJ2-7; 7 bases match TRBD2. The V gene end was trimmed by 4 bases and the J gene end by 3 bases; junction bases not matched to a gene: 6. The CDR3 sequence is 13 residues long. Per the germline V gene, CDR1 is DFQATT and CDR2 is SNEGSKA (reference sequence). CDR3 loop: CSANPGEGYEQYF. The sequenced CDR3 bases are TGCAGTGCTAACCCGGGGGAGGGCTACGAG.

With respect to this clone: The read ends 3 residues before the CDR3 terminus; that terminus is restored from the germline J gene. The chain employs TRBV4-2 and TRBJ2-3; maybe TRBD2 (6 bases). V lost 4 bases and J lost 5, with 13 bases in between. This CDR3 is built from 14 residues. The germline CDR1 and CDR2 sequences are LGHNA and YNFKEQ. The DNA read from the CDR3 is TGTGCCAGCAGCCCCGGAGGGTGGGTAGATACG. Translating gives CASSPGGWVDT. The full CDR3 sequence reads CASSPGGWVDTQYF.

Turning to this clone: The read stops 3 residues short of the end of the CDR3; the missing end is completed from the germline J gene. This chain joins TRBV5-1 and TRBJ1-2; 10 nucleotides agree with TRBD1. The CDR3 extends over 14 amino acids. In germline, CDR1 is SGHRS, CDR2 YFSETQ. V lost 2 bases and J lost 5; bases outside the gene matches: 3. The CDR3 sequence is CASSLGQGVYGYTF. Partial CDR3 DNA: TGCGCCAGCAGCTTAGGACAGGGGGTTTATGGC.

Points on this clone: The read stops 3 residues short of the end of the CDR3; the missing end is completed from the germline J gene. The chain links TRBV14 to TRBJ1-3; D might be TRBD1 (6 bases). Looked up from germline, CDR1 is SGHDN and CDR2 is FVKESK. V was clipped by 0 bases and J by 0 bases, with 12 bases between them. This CDR3 contains 17 residues. CDR3 DNA, as far as it was read: TGTGCCAGCAGCCAAGACGACAGGAGGATCTCTGGAAACACC. Protein product: CASSQDDRRISGNT. In full, the CDR3 reads CASSQDDRRISGNTIYF.

Worth noting for this clone: The read terminates 3 residues before the CDR3 end, so the remaining end is supplied by the germline J gene. The gene calls are TRBV20-1 and TRBJ2-5; no clear D gene. Trimming pared 3 bases from V and 5 bases from J, leaving 10 bases between. CDR1 is DFQATT, CDR2 SNEGSKA, per germline (reference sequence). The CDR3 covers 12 residues. The CDR3 bases that were read are TGCAGTGCTAGTGGGCTCAGGGAGACC. It encodes CSASGLRET. The CDR3 in its entirety is CSASGLRETQYF.

In regard to this clone: Sequencing ends 3 residues short of the CDR3 end; the germline J gene provides the rest. J is TRBJ1-2 and V is TRBV5-4; 8 bases map to TRBD1. Per germline, CDR1 SGHNT and CDR2 YYREEE (reference sequence). The V segment lost 4 bases and the J segment 3 bases; nucleotides outside the gene matches: 2. The CDR3 spans 13 residues. The covered CDR3 bases are TGTGCCAGCAGCGTGACAGGGGACTATGGC. Translating it yields CASSVTGDYG. The entire CDR3 protein is CASSVTGDYGYTF.

Comment on this clone: The read stops 3 residues short of the end of the CDR3; the missing end is completed from the germline J gene. The chain carries TRBV7-2 and TRBJ1-2; D ambiguous. CDR1 and CDR2 from the germline V gene are SGHTA and FQGNSA. Trimming pared 6 bases from V and 2 bases from J, leaving 10 bases between. The CDR3 extends over 13 amino acids. CDR3 protein: CASSSSQNYGYTF. Incomplete CDR3 DNA: TGTGCCAGCAGTTCTTCACAGAACTATGGC.

The sequenced CDR3 bases are TGTGCCAGCAGCCTGACAGGGGGCACTGAA. Translation gives CASSLTGGTE. The whole CDR3 protein reads CASSLTGGTEAFF. The chain carries TRBV7-6 and TRBJ1-1, with 9 bases aligning to TRBD1. The missing CDR3 end, 3 residues past where the read stops, is filled in from the germline J gene. Germline trimming cut 5 bases from V and 4 bases from J; bases unmatched to any gene: 2. There are 13 residues in the CDR3. Looked up from germline, CDR1 is SGHVS and CDR2 is FNYEAQ.

Remarks on this clone: Read coverage stops 3 residues before the CDR3 terminus; the germline J gene supplies the remainder. The chain combines TRBV5-6 with TRBJ1-2, with D unclear. The CDR3 is 15 amino acids. Trimming took 5 bases from V and 0 from J, leaving 14 bases between them. Germline values: CDR1 SGHDT, CDR2 YYEEEE. The CDR3 sequence: CASSSLSEANYGYTF. The DNA read from the CDR3 is TGTGCCAGCAGTAGTCTGTCTGAAGCTAACTATGGC.

A note on this clone: The missing CDR3 end, 3 residues past where the read stops, is filled in from the germline J gene. V gene TRBV7-8 combines with J gene TRBJ2-2, with a weak D call TRBD1 (6 bases). CDR3 length: 15 amino acids. Between the trimmed V and J ends, which lost 4 bases and 8 bases, there was a span of 17 bases. Germline V gene data show CDR1 as SGHVS and CDR2 as FQNEAQ. CDR3 amino acids: CASSSRPTGIGELFF. Incomplete CDR3 DNA: TGTGCCAGCAGCTCCAGGCCCACAGGGATAGGGGAG.

CDR3 bases read: TGCAGTGCTAGAAGGCAGGGGGACACTGAA. Protein product: CSARRQGDTE. The full-length CDR3 reads as CSARRQGDTEAFF. This chain links TRBV20-1 with TRBJ1-1; the match to TRBD1 covers 7 bases. The read ends 3 residues early relative to the CDR3; the germline J gene fills the gap. Trimming took 2 bases from V and 3 from J; bases not matched to a gene: 3. The germline CDR1 and CDR2 sequences are DFQATT and SNEGSKA (reference sequence). CDR3 length equals 13 residues.

CDR3 DNA (partial): TGTGCCATCAGTGACGGAAGGGTGCAAGAGACC. It codes for CAISDGRVQET. The CDR3 in full is CAISDGRVQETQYF. The chain uses TRBV10-3 and TRBJ2-5; D not resolved. The read stops 3 residues short of the end of the CDR3; the missing end is completed from the germline J gene. Germline V gene lookup returns CDR1 ENHRY and CDR2 SYGVKD. The V end was cut by 3 bases, the J end by 2 bases, with 10 bases between. The CDR3 has 14 residues.

As concerns this clone: The read halts 3 residues ahead of the CDR3 end, with the missing end drawn from the germline J gene. The rearrangement links TRBV7-9 to TRBJ2-1; 10 nucleotides agree with TRBD2. V lost 1 base and J lost 6; bases outside the gene matches: 3. This CDR3 comprises 15 residues. Germline V lookup: CDR1 SEHNR, CDR2 FQNEAQ (reference sequence). CDR3 DNA, as far as it was read: TGTGCCAGCAGCTTAGTCCAGCGGGGGGGCAATGAG. Amino acid sequence: CASSLVQRGGNE. The full CDR3 is CASSLVQRGGNEQFF.

In the case of this clone: A read error may produce the germline difference seen at one junction end. The read ends 3 residues early relative to the CDR3; the germline J gene fills the gap. The chain uses TRBV2 and TRBJ1-2, with D unclear. Germline V lookup: CDR1 SNHLY, CDR2 FYNNEI. There are 16 residues in the CDR3. The sequenced CDR3 bases are TGTGCCAACAGTGTTTGGCGGGAGAGTTTGGACTATGGC. It is translated as CANSVWRESLDYG. The complete CDR3 protein is CANSVWRESLDYGYTF.

A note on this clone: The read terminates 3 residues before the CDR3 end, so the remaining end is supplied by the germline J gene. V and J are TRBV4-1 and TRBJ2-5; D is possibly TRBD2 (5 bases). Trimming stripped 2 bases from V and 5 bases from J, with 6 bases between. CDR3 length equals 12 residues. Germline CDR1 MGHRA, CDR2 YSYEKL. The covered CDR3 bases are TGCGCCAGCAGCCAAACGGGGGAGACC. This gives the protein CASSQTGET. The full CDR3 sequence reads CASSQTGETQYF.

Note on this clone: The CDR3 is cut off 3 residues early in the read; its end comes from the germline J gene. The V and J genes are TRBV7-2 and TRBJ2-5, with D perhaps assigned TRBD1 or TRBD2 (7 bases each). CDR1 SGHTA and CDR2 FQGNSA come from the germline V gene. The germline V and J ends were trimmed by 1 base and 7 bases, with 16 bases remaining between them. This CDR3 spans 15 amino acids. CDR3 sequence reads: CASSLGQGGSGTQYF. The part of the CDR3 DNA that was read is TGTGCCAGCAGCTTAGGACAGGGAGGGTCGGGGACC.

Details on this clone: The DNA ends 3 residues before the CDR3 does, and the rest of the CDR3 is filled in from the germline J gene. The V call is TRBV7-8, the J call TRBJ1-2, with a tentative D call TRBD1 (5 bases). The CDR3 is 13 residues long. V lost 6 bases and J 5 bases, leaving 13 bases between the germline ends. Germline CDR1 SGHVS, CDR2 FQNEAQ. The CDR3 sequence: CASSPLGRYGYTF. The CDR3 bases that were read are TGTGCCAGCAGTCCGCTGGGGCGGTATGGC.

Note on this clone: The read terminates 3 residues before the CDR3 end, so the remaining end is supplied by the germline J gene. This chain joins TRBV7-2 and TRBJ2-4; maybe TRBD1 (6 bases). Deletions cut 3 bases from V and 2 bases from J, with 11 bases between. This CDR3 is 15 amino acids long. From germline, CDR1 is SGHTA and CDR2 FQGNSA. CDR3 amino acids: CASSLLQGTKNIQYF. The part of the CDR3 DNA that was read is TGTGCCAGCAGCTTGTTACAGGGAACCAAAAACATT.

With respect to this clone: The CDR3 end falls 3 residues outside the read, so it is completed with the germline J gene. The same CDR3 can be traced to other DNA sequences in this sample. The gene calls are TRBV7-8 and TRBJ1-2; a possible D gene is TRBD1 (6 bases). Deletions cut 5 bases from V and 2 bases from J, with 9 bases between. Germline CDR1 reads SGHVS; CDR2 reads FQNEAQ. The CDR3 covers 13 residues. The CDR3 is CASSPDSNYGYTF. Partial CDR3 DNA: TGTGCCAGCAGCCCGGACAGCAACTATGGC.